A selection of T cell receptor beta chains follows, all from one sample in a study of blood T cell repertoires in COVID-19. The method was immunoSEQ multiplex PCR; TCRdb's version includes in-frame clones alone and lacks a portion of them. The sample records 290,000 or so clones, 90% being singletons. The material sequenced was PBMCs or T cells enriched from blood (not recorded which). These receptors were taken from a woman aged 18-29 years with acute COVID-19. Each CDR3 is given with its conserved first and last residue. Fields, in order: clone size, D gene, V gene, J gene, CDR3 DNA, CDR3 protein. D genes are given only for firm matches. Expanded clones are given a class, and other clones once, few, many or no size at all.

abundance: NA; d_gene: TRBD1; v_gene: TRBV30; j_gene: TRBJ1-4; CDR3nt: TGTGCCTGGAGACCCGGGACAGTTAATGAAAAACTGTTTTTT; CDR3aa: CAWRPGTVNEKLFF
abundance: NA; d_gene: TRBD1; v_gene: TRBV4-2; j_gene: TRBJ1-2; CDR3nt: TGTGCCAGCAGCCCCTTGAGGGGGCATGGCTACACCTTC; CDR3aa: CASSPLRGHGYTF
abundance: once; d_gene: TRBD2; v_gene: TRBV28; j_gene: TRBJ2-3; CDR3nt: TGTGCCAGCAGTTTAATGTCGGGACTAGCGGGAACAATCGCCACAGATACGCAGTATTTT; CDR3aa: CASSLMSGLAGTIATDTQYF
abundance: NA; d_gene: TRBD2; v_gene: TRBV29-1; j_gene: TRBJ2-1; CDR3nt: TGCAGCGTTGATCTTCTAGCGGGAGGGCTTCCGGAGCAGTTCTTC; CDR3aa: CSVDLLAGGLPEQFF
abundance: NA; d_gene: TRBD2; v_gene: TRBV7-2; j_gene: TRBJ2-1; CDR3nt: TGTGCCAGCAGCCCCTCGATGGCGGGAGGGATTTACAATGAGCAGTTCTTC; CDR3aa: CASSPSMAGGIYNEQFF
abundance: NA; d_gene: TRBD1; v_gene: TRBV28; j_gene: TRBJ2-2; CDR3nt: TGTGCCAGCAGTTCCGGACAGGAGACCGGGGAGCTGTTTTTT; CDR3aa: CASSSGQETGELFF
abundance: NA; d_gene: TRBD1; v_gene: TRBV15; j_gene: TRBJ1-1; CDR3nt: TGTGCCACCAGCGACCACGATCGGACAGGGTCTGAAGCTTTCTTT; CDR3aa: CATSDHDRTGSEAFF
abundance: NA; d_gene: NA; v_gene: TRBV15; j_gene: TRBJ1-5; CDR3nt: TGTGCCACCAGCAGAGGGCCCAATAGCAATCAGCCCCAGCATTTT; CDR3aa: CATSRGPNSNQPQHF
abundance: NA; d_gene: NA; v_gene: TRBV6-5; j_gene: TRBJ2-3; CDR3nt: TGTGCCAGCAGTTACCCTGGGGCGTCCAAAGATACGCAGTATTTT; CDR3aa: CASSYPGASKDTQYF
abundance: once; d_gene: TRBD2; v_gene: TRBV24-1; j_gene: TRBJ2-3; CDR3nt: TGTGCCACCAGTGAAAATCAACTAGCGGTTAATACGCAGTATTTT; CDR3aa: CATSENQLAVNTQYF
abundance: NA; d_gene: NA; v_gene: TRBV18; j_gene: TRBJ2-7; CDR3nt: TGTGCCAGCTCGCGCCGGGATTTCTACTCCTACGAGCAGTACTTC; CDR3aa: CASSRRDFYSYEQYF
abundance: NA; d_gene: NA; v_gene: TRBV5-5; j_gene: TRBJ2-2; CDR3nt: TGTGCCAGCAGCTTTCTCGCCGGGGAGCTGTTTTTT; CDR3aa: CASSFLAGELFF
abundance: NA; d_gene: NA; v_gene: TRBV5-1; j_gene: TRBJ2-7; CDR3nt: TGCGCCAGCAGCTTGGATGATAGGGGGTTGGCCTACGAGCAGTACTTC; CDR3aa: CASSLDDRGLAYEQYF
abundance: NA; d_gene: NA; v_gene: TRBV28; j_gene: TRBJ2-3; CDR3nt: TGTGCCAGCAGCCTCCCGGTGGGCAGCACAGATACGCAGTATTTT; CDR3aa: CASSLPVGSTDTQYF
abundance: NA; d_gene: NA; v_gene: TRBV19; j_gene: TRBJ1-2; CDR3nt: TGTGCCAGTAGTCAAAACGGACGGACTTATGGCTACACCTTC; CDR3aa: CASSQNGRTYGYTF
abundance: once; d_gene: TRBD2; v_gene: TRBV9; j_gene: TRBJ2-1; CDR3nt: TGTGCCAGCAGCGTAGGACTAGCGGGCTATAGTGAGCAGTTCTTC; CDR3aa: CASSVGLAGYSEQFF
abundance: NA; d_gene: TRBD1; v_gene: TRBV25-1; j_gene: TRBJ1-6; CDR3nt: TGTGCCAGCAACAGGGGGGATTCACCCCTCCACTTT; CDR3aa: CASNRGDSPLHF
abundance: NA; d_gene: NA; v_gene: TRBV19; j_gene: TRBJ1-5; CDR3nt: TGTGCCAGTAGTTTAGTCTTTTTGAGCAATCAGCCCCAGCATTTT; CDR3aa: CASSLVFLSNQPQHF
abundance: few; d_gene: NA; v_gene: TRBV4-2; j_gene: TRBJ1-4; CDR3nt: TGTGCCAGCAGCCAAGCCGGGACGGGAGAGACTAATGAAAAACTGTTTTTT; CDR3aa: CASSQAGTGETNEKLFF
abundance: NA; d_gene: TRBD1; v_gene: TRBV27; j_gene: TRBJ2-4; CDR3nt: TGTGCCAGCAGTCCAACACCTAACAGGGGGCCAGGCCGGGAAAACATTCAGTACTTC; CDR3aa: CASSPTPNRGPGRENIQYF
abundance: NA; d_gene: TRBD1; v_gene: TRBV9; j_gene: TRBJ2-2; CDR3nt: TGTGCCAGCAGCCCCGGACAGGGAACGGGAGACCTCACCGGGGAGCTGTTTTTT; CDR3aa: CASSPGQGTGDLTGELFF
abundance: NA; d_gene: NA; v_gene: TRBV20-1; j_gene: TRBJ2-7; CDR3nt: TGCAAGGACAGCTCCTACGAGCAGTACTTC; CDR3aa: CKDSSYEQYF
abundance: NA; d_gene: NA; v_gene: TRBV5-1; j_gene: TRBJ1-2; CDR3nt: TGCGCCAGCAGCTTGGTGGGCCATGGCTACACCTTC; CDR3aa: CASSLVGHGYTF
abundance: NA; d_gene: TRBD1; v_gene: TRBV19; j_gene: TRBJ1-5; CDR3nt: TGTGCCAGTAGTATTCGCGTGACAGGGGATCAGCCCCAGCATTTT; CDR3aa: CASSIRVTGDQPQHF
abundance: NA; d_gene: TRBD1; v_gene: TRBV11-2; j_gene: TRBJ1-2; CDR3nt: TGTGCCAGCAGCGCTCCGGGACAGGGTAGAGATGGCTACACCTTC; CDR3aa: CASSAPGQGRDGYTF
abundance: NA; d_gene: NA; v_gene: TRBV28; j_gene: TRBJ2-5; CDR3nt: TGTGCCAGCAGTTCCGGCCCGACAGGAGACCAAGAGACCCAGTACTTC; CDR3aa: CASSSGPTGDQETQYF
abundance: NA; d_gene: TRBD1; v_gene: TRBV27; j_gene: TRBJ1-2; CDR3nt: TGTGCCAGCAGTTTGGATCCGACAGGGTATGGCTACACCTTC; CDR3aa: CASSLDPTGYGYTF
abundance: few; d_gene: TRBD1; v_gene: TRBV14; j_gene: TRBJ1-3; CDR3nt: TGTGCCAGCAGCCTATGGACAGGTTCAGGAAACACCATATATTTT; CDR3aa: CASSLWTGSGNTIYF
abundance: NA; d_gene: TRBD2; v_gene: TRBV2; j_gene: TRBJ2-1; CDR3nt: TGTGCCAGCAGTGAGACCAGCAGATCTAGCGGGAAGGAGTTCTTC; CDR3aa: CASSETSRSSGKEFF
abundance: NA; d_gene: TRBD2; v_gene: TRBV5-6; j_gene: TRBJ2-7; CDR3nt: TGTGCCAGCAGCTTGGGACTAGCGGGAAAGGGGCAGTACTTC; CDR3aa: CASSLGLAGKGQYF
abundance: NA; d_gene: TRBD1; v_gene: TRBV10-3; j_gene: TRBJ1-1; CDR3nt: TGTGCCATCAGCACGGGACAGGCGAACACTGAAGCTTTCTTT; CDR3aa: CAISTGQANTEAFF
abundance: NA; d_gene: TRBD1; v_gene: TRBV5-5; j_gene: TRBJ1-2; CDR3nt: TGTGCCAGCAGCCTCCTAGGACAGGGGGCATACGGCTACACCTTC; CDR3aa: CASSLLGQGAYGYTF
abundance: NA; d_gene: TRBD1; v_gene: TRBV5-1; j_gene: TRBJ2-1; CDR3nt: TGCGCCAGCAGCTTGGCTCCCGGGACAGGCTACAATGAGCAGTTCTTC; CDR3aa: CASSLAPGTGYNEQFF
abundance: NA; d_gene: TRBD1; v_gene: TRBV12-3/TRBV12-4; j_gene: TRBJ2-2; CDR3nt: TGTGCCAGCAGCCTAGGGGGCCCAGGGGAGCTGTTTTTT; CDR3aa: CASSLGGPGELFF
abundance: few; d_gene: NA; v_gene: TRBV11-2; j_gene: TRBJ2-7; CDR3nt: TGTGCCAGCAGGACGGAGGGGGCCCGACCCTACGAGCAGTACTTC; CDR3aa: CASRTEGARPYEQYF
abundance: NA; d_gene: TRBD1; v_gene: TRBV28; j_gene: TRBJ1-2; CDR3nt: TGTGCCAGCAGTCCTCCTGGGACAGGCTTATATGGCTACACCTTC; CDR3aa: CASSPPGTGLYGYTF
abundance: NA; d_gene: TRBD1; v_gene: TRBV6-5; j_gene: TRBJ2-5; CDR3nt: TGTGCCAGCAGTCGCGACAGGGGATGGGAGACCCAGTACTTC; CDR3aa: CASSRDRGWETQYF
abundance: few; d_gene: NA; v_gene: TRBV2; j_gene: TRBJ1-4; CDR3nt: TGTGCCAGCAGTGACCGGACTGATAATGAAAAACTGTTTTTT; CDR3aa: CASSDRTDNEKLFF
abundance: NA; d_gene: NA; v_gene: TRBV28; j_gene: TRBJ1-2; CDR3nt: TGTGCCAGCGGGGCCTCTAACTATGGCTACACCTTC; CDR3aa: CASGASNYGYTF
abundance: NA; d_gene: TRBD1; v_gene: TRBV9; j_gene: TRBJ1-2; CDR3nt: TGTGCCAGCTCACCCGGGGACAGACTCTTTAACTATGGCTACACCTTC; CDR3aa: CASSPGDRLFNYGYTF
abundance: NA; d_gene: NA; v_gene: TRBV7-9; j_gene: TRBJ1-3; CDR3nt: TGTGCCAGCAGCACCTCAGGAAACCCTGGAAACACCATATATTTT; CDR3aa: CASSTSGNPGNTIYF
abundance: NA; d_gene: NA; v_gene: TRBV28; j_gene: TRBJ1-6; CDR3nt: TGTGCCAGCAGTTTATTATCGGGTGGAGAGGCCGGGGGTAATTCACCCCTCCACTTT; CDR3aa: CASSLLSGGEAGGNSPLHF
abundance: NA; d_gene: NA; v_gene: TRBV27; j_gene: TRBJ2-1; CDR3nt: TGTGCCAGCAGCACCGGGGGTTCAATATACAATGAGCAGTTCTTC; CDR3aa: CASSTGGSIYNEQFF
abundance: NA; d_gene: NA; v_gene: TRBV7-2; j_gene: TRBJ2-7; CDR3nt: TGTGCCAGCAGGCCCGGGACTCTCTACGAGCAGTACTTC; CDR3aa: CASRPGTLYEQYF
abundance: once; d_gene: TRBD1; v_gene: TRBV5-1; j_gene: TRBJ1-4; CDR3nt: TGCGCCAGCAGCTTACAGGGGGCAACTAATGAAAAACTGTTTTTT; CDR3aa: CASSLQGATNEKLFF
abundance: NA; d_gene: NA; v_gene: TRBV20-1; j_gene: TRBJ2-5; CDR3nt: TGCAGTGCTAGGACTGGGGCAACCCAGTACTTC; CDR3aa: CSARTGATQYF
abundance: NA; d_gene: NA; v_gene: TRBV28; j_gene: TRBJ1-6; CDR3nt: TGTGCCAGCAACTTTCCCGGGACACCTAATTCACCCCTCCACTTT; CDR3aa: CASNFPGTPNSPLHF
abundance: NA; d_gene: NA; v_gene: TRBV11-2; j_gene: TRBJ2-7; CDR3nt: TGTGCCAGCAGCTCCCGGGACAAGGAAGCCCCATCCAACTACGAGCAGTACTTC; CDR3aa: CASSSRDKEAPSNYEQYF
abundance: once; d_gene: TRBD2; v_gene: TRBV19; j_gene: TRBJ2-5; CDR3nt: TGTGCCAGTTCGACTAGCGGGGACCTGTTCGGCCAGTACTTC; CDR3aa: CASSTSGDLFGQYF
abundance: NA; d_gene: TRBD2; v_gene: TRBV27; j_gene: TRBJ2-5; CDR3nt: TGTGCCAGCAGTGGACTAGCGGGCCGCGGGGGGCAAGAGACCCAGTACTTC; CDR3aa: CASSGLAGRGGQETQYF
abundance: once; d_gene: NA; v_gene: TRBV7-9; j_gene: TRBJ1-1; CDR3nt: TGTGCCAGCAGCCCAGGACGGGACTATGAAGCTTTCTTT; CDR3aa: CASSPGRDYEAFF
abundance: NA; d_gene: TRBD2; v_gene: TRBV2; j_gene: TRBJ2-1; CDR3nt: TGTGCCAGCACTCGAGGACTAGCGGACTACAATGAGCAGTTCTTC; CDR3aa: CASTRGLADYNEQFF
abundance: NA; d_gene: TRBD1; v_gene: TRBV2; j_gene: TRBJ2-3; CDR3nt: TGTGCCAGCAGGGGCTCCGGGACAGGGTTCACAGATACGCAGTATTTT; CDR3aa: CASRGSGTGFTDTQYF
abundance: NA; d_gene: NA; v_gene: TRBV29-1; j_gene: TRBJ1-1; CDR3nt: TGCAGCGCTGCGGACTTCGGGAAATTGAACACTGAAGCTTTCTTT; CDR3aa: CSAADFGKLNTEAFF
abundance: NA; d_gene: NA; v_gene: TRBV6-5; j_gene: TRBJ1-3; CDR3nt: TGTGCCAGCAGTTACTCGGCAAGCTCTGGAAACACCATATATTTT; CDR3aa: CASSYSASSGNTIYF
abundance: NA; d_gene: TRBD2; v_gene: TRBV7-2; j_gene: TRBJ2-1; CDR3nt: TGTGCCAGCAGCTCTGGACTAGCGGGAGTCAATGAGCAGTTCTTC; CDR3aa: CASSSGLAGVNEQFF
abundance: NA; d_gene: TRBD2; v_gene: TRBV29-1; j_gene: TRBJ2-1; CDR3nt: TGCAGTTCCGGGACTATCTACAATGAGCAGTTCTTC; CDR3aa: CSSGTIYNEQFF
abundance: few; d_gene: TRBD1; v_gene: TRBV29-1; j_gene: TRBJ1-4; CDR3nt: TGCAGCGTTGTTGAGGGGGCAGCGCCCAGGGGGCGCAGAAAGCTGTTTTTT; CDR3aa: CSVVEGAAPRGRRKLFF
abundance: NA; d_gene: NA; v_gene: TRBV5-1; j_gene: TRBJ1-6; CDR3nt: TGCGCCAGCAGCCTCACGGGGGGGAACCTCCACTTT; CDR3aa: CASSLTGGNLHF
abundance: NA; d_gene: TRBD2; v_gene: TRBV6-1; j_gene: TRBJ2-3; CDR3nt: TGTGCCAGCAGTGAAGGGGGCGGGAGCGATACGCAGTATTTT; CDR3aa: CASSEGGGSDTQYF